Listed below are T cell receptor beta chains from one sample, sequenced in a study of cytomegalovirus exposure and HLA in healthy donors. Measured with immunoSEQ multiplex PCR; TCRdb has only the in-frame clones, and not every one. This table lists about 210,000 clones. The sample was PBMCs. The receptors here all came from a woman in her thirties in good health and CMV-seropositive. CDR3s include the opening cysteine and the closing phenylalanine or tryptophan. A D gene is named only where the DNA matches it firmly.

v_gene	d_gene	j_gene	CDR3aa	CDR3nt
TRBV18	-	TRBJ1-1	CASSPPTATEAFF	TGTGCCAGCTCACCACCGACAGCCACTGAAGCTTTCTTT
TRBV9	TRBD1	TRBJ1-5	CASSSGTGNQPQHF	TGTGCCAGCAGTTCCGGGACAGGGAATCAGCCCCAGCATTTT
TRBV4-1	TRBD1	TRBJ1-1	CASSQERGPTGTEAFF	TGCGCCAGCAGCCAAGAGAGGGGGCCGACAGGCACTGAAGCTTTCTTT
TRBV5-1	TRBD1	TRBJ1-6	CASREGQGRSPLHF	TGCGCCAGCAGGGAGGGACAGGGCCGTTCACCCCTCCACTTT
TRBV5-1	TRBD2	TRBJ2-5	CASSSPRGVWEETQYF	TGCGCCAGCAGCTCTCCCCGGGGGGTTTGGGAGGAGACCCAGTACTTC
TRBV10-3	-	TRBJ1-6	CAISESPKHYYNSPLHF	TGTGCCATCAGTGAGTCGCCGAAACACTACTATAATTCACCCCTCCACTTT
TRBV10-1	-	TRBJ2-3	CAGSGEAGTDTQYF	TGCGCCGGCAGTGGTGAGGCAGGGACAGATACGCAGTATTTT
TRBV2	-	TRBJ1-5	CASSVEKEQPQHF	TGTGCCAGCAGTGTCGAGAAGGAGCAGCCCCAGCATTTT
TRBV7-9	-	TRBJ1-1	CASNVGWGENTEAFF	TGTGCCAGCAACGTTGGCTGGGGAGAGAACACTGAAGCTTTCTTT
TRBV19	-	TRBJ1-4	CASSPSWRRLFF	TGTGCCAGTAGTCCCTCATGGAGGAGGCTGTTTTTT
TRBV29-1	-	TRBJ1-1	CSVGGGWGGDTEAFF	TGCAGCGTTGGAGGGGGATGGGGGGGTGACACTGAAGCTTTCTTT
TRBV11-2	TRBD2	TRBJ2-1	CASSQGTSGYNEQFF	TGTGCCAGCAGCCAAGGGACTAGCGGATACAATGAGCAGTTCTTC
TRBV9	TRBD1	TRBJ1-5	CASSKTGYSNQPQHF	TGTGCCAGCAGCAAGACAGGGTATAGCAATCAGCCCCAGCATTTT
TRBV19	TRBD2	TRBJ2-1	CASSLTGLAGGNEQFF	TGTGCCAGTAGCCTGACTGGACTAGCGGGAGGAAATGAGCAGTTCTTC
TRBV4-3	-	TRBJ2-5	CASSQDPTGETQYF	TGCGCCAGCAGCCAAGACCCCACGGGGGAGACCCAGTACTTC
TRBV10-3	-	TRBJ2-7	CAIWRDRSYEQYF	TGTGCCATCTGGAGGGACAGATCCTACGAGCAGTACTTC
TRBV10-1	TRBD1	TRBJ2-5	CASSTDRVGTQYF	TGCGCCAGCAGTACCGACAGGGTGGGGACCCAGTACTTC
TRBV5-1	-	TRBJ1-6	CASSLSPQAGSSPLHF	TGCGCCAGCAGCTTGAGTCCCCAGGCTGGGAGTTCACCCCTCCACTTT
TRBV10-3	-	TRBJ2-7	CAINTGGMNSYEQYF	TGTGCCATCAACACCGGCGGTATGAACTCCTACGAGCAGTACTTC
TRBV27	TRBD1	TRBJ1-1	CASSSTGWGTEAFF	TGTGCCAGCAGTTCGACAGGGTGGGGTACTGAAGCTTTCTTT
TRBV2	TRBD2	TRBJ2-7	CASRMASGTYEQYF	TGTGCCAGCAGGATGGCTAGCGGGACGTACGAGCAGTACTTC
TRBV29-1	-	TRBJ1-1	CSVDQTGFTEAFF	TGCAGCGTGGATCAAACAGGGTTCACTGAAGCTTTCTTT